This T cell receptor beta chain was captured by sequencing in a study of beta chain features in type 1 diabetes. To note about this clone: Its antigen is not identified.

Study-wide results and caveats: Fewer insertions but more deletions were seen at VDJ junctions in type 1 diabetes patients. Shortening that was moderate but significant affected the TCRB CDR3s of Type 1 diabetes patients in all four CD4+ subsets.

Every bit of the isolated RNA underwent reverse transcription, so sequencing read expressed TCRB transcripts. Regulatory, naive and central memory T cell samples averaged around 3.5 million reads. Assay: immunoSEQ multiplex PCR; the TCRdb copy retains only in-frame clones and omits some. The profile shows under 300,000 clones, roughly 25% of them singletons. The CDR3 is 13 residues long. V lost 3 bases, J lost 1 base, and 2 bases stayed unmatched. The germline gives CDR1 SQVTM, CDR2 ANQGSEA. The sequence was obtained from a woman aged 30 to 39 with type 1 diabetes. Material: naive CD4+ T cells from blood. The chain links TRBV29-1 to TRBJ1-1, with TRBD1 matching over 7 bases. The CDR3 loop reads CSVDRTGNTEAFF. The CDR3 DNA is TGCAGCGTTGATCGGACAGGGAACACTGAAGCTTTCTTT.